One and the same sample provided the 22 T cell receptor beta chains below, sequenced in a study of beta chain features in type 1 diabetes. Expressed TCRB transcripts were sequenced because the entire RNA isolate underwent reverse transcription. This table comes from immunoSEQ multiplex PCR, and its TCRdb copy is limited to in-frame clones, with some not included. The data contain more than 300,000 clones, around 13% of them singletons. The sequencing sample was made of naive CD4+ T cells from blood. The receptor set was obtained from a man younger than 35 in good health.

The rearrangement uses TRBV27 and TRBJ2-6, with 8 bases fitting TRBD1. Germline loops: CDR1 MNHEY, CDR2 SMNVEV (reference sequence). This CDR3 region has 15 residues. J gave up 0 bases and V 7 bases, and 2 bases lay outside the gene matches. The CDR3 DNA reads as TGTGCCAGCACGGACAGGGCCTCTGGGGCCAACGTCCTGACTTTC. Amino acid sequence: CASTDRASGANVLTF.

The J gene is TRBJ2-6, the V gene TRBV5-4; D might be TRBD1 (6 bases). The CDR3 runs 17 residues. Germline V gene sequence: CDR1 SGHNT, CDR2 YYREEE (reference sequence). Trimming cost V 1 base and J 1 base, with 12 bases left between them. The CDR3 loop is CASSLPPTGSGANVLTF. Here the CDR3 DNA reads TGTGCCAGCAGCTTGCCACCTACAGGGTCTGGGGCCAACGTCCTGACTTTC.

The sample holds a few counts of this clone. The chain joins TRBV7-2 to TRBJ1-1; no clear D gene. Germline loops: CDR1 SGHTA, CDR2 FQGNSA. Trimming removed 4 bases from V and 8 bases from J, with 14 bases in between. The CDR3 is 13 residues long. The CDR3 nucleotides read TGTGCCAGCAGCTCAGGTAACGGACTCGAAGCTTTCTTT. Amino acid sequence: CASSSGNGLEAFF.

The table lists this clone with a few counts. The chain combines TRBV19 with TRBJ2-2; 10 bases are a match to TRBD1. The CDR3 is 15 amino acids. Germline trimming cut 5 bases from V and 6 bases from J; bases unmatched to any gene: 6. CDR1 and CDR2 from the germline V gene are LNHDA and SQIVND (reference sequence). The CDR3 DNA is TGTGCCAGTAGTTTGCACGGGACAGGGGCCGGGGAGCTGTTTTTT. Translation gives CASSLHGTGAGELFF. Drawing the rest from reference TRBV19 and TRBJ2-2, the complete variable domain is DGGITQSPKYLFRKEGQNVTLSCEQNLNHDAMYWYRQDPGQGLRLIYYSQIVNDFQKGDIAEGYSVSREKKESFPLTVTSAQKNPTAFYLCASSLHGTGAGELFFGEGSRLTVL.

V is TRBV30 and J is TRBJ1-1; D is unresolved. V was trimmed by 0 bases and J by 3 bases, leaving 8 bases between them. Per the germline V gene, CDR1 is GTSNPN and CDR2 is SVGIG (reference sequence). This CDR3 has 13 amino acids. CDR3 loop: CAWSVSGYTEAFF. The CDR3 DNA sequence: TGTGCCTGGAGTGTATCCGGGTACACTGAAGCTTTCTTT.

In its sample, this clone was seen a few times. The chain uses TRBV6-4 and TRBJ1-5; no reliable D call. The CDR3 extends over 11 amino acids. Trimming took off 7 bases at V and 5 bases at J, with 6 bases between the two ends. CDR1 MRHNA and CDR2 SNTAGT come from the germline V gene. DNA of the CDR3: TGTGCCAGCACCAGGCATCAGCCCCAGCATTTT. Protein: CASTRHQPQHF.

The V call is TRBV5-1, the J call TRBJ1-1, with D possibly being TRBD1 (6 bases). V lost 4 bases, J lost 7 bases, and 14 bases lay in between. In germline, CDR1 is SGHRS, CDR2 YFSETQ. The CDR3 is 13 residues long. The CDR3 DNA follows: TGCGCCAGCAGCAGGGGGGGCGGAAATGAAGCTTTCTTT. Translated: CASSRGGGNEAFF.

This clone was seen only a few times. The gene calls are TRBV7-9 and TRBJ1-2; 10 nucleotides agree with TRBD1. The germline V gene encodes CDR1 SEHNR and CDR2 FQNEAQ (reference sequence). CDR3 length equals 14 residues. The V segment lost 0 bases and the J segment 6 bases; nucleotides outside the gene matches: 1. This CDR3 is CASSLAGQGNGYTF. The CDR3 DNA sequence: TGTGCCAGCAGCTTAGCGGGACAGGGGAATGGCTACACCTTC.

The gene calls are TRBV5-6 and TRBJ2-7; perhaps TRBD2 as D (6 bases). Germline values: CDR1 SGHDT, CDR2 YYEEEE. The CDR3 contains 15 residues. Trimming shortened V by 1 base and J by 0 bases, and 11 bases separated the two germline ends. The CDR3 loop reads CASSLRGLGSYEQYF. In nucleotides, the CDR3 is TGTGCCAGCAGCTTGCGGGGACTTGGCTCCTACGAGCAGTACTTC.

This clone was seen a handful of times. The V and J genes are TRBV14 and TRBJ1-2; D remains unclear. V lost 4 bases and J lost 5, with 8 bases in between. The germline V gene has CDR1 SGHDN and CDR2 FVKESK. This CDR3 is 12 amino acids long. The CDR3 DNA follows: TGTGCCAGCAGCCCCTACGGGTATGGCTACACCTTC. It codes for CASSPYGYGYTF.

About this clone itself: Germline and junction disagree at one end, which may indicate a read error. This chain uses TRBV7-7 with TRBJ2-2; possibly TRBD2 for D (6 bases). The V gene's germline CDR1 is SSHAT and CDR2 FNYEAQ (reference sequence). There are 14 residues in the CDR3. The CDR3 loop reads CASSSGGAPGELFF. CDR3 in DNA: TGTGCTAGCAGTAGCGGAGGGGCGCCCGGGGAGCTGTTTTTT.

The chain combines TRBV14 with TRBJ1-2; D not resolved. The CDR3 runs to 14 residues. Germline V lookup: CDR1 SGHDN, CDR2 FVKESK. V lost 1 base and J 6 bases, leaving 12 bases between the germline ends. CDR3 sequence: CASSQAGRMDGYTF. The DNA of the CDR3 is TGTGCCAGCAGCCAAGCGGGGAGGATGGATGGCTACACCTTC. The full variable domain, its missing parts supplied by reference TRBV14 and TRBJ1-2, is EAGVTQFPSHSVIEKGQTVTLRCDPISGHDNLYWYRRVMGKEIKFLLHFVKESKQDESGMPNNRFLAERTGGTYSTLKVQPAELEDSGVYFCASSQAGRMDGYTFGSGTRLTVV.

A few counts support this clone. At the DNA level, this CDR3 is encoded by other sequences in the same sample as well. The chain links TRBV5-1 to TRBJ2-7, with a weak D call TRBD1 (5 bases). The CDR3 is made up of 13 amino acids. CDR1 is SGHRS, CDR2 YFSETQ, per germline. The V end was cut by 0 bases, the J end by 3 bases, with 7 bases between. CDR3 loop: CASSLGQIYEQYF. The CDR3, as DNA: TGCGCCAGCAGCTTGGGACAGATCTACGAGCAGTACTTC.

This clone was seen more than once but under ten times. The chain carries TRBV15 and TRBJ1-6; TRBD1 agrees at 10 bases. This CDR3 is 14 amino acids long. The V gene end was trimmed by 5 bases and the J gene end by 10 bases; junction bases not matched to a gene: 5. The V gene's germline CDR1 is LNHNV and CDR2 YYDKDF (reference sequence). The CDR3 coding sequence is TGTGCCACCAGCTGGGACAGGGGAAGGTCACCCCTCCACTTT. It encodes CATSWDRGRSPLHF.

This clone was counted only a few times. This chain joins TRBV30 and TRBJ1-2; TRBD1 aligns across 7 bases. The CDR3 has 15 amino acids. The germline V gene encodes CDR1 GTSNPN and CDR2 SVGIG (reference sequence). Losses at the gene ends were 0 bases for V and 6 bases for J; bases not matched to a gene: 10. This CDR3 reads CAWSVVRAGGDGYTF. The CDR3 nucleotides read TGTGCCTGGAGTGTCGTCAGGGCAGGGGGAGATGGCTACACCTTC.

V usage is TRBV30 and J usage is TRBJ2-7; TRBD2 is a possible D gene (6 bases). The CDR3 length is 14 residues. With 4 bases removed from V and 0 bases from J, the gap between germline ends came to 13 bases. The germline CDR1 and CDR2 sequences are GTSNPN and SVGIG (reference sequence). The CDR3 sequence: CAWNGRISSYEQYF. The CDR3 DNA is TGTGCCTGGAATGGGAGGATATCCTCCTACGAGCAGTACTTC.

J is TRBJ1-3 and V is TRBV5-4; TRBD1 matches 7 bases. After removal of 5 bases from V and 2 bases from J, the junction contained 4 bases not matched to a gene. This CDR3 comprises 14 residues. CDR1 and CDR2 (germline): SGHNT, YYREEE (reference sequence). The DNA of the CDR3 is TGTGCCAGCAGATCCGGGACAGCTGGAAACACCATATATTTT. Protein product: CASRSGTAGNTIYF.

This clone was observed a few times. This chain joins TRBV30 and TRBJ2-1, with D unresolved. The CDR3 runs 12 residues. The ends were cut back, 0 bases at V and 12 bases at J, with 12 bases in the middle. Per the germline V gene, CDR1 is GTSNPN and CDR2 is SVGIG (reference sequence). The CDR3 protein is CAWSVLAVGQFF. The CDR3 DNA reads TGTGCCTGGAGTGTACTCGCGGTTGGGCAGTTCTTC.

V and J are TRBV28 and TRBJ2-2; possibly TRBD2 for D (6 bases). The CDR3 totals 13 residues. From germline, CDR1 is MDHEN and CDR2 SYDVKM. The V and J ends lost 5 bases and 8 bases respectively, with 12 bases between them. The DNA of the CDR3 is TGTGCCAGCAGTGAAGTCGGGAGAGGGGAGCTGTTTTTT. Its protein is CASSEVGRGELFF.

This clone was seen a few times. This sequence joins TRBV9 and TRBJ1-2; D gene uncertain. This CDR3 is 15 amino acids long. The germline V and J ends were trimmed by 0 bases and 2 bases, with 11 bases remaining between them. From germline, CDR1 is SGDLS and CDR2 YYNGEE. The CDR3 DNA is TGTGCCAGCAGCGTAGATCCGGGGAGGAACTATGGCTACACCTTC. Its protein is CASSVDPGRNYGYTF.

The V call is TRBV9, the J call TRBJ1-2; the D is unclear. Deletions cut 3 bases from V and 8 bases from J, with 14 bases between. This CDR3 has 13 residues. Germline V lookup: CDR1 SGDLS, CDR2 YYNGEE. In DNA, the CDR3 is TGTGCCAGCAGCGACCGTGCACTCTGGGGCTACACCTTC. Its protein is CASSDRALWGYTF.

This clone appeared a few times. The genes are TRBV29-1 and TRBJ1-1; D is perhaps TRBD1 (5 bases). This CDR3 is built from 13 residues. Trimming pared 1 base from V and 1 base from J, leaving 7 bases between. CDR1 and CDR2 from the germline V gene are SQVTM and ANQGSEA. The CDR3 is CSVEGTTNTEAFF. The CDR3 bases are TGCAGCGTTGAAGGGACAACGAACACTGAAGCTTTCTTT. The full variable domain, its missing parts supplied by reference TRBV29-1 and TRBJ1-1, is SAVISQKPSRDICQRGTSLTIQCQVDSQVTMMFWYRQQPGQSLTLIATANQGSEATYESGFVIDKFPISRPNLTFSTLTVSNMSPEDSSIYLCSVEGTTNTEAFFGQGTRLTVV.